These 12 T cell receptor beta chains share one sample of origin, sequenced in a study of vaccination and CD4 T cells after COVID-19. Once obtained from cultured CD4+ T cells, the DNA was sequenced using the Oncomine TCR Beta short-read assay. TCRdb re-analysed the PCR reads in MiXCR, keeping a single row per CDR3 protein. The sample holds about 9,700 distinct CDR3 sequences, 51% seen once. Their antigen targets remain unknown. Regarding treatment: approximately 9-day PBMC culture with coronavirus spike peptide pools or control peptides (ViraFEST assay). Source material: CD4+ T cells from blood, cultured in vitro. These receptors all come from a human donor who had recovered from COVID-19.

The J gene is TRBJ2-7, the V gene TRBV6-5; D possibly corresponds to TRBD1 (5 bases). V lost 4 bases and J lost 2, with 12 bases in between. Germline V gene data show CDR1 as MNHEY and CDR2 as SVGAGI. The CDR3 consists of 14 residues. The CDR3 reads CASSLQAGPYEQYF. The DNA of the CDR3 is TGTGCCAGCAGTTTACAGGCAGGGCCCTACGAGCAGTACTTC.

This clonotype has a handful of counts. The CDR3 DNA follows: TGCAGTGCTTTTCAGGCGAGCTATGGCTACACCTTC. Translated, it gives CSAFQASYGYTF. This chain connects TRBV20-1 to TRBJ1-2; no definite D call. The CDR3 sequence is 12 residues long. CDR1 and CDR2 from the germline V gene are DFQATT and SNEGSKA (reference sequence). Trimming removed 5 bases from V and 4 bases from J, with 11 bases in between.

The rearrangement links TRBV11-3 to TRBJ2-7, with 9 bases lining up with TRBD1. This CDR3 contains 16 residues. With 5 bases clipped from V and 5 bases from J, the junction kept 13 bases outside the gene matches. Germline values: CDR1 SGHNT, CDR2 YENEEA. The chain's CDR3 is CASSPPVRDRAHEQYF. CDR3 DNA sequence: TGTGCCAGCAGCCCTCCTGTGCGGGACAGGGCCCACGAGCAGTACTTC.

The table lists this clonotype with a few counts. The V gene is TRBV11-3, the J gene TRBJ2-7, with D unclear. The CDR3 contains 15 residues. Germline loops: CDR1 SGHNT, CDR2 YENEEA. Trimming left V 1 base short and J 5 bases short, with 15 bases between. The CDR3 sequence is CASSLGLSTIDEQYF. CDR3 DNA sequence: TGTGCCAGCAGCTTAGGACTTTCCACCATTGACGAGCAGTACTTC.

This rearrangement joins TRBV7-2 to TRBJ1-2; D unclear. This CDR3 comprises 15 residues. Germline loops: CDR1 SGHTA, CDR2 FQGNSA. V was clipped by 3 bases and J by 1 base, with 12 bases between them. CDR3 nucleotides: TGTGCCAGCAGCTTGGCTCGGGTCGATAACTATGGCTACACCTTC. Translating it yields CASSLARVDNYGYTF.

The chain employs TRBV6-1 and TRBJ1-1; D remains ambiguous. V was pared by 5 bases and J by 2 bases, with 6 bases between. This CDR3 has 12 residues. Germline V gives CDR1 MNHNS, CDR2 SASEGT. The CDR3 coding sequence is TGTGCCAGCAGTCGGTCCAACACTGAAGCTTTCTTT. Protein sequence: CASSRSNTEAFF.

The CDR3 here is CASIPGQGTYNEQFF. CDR3 coding DNA: TGTGCCAGCATTCCGGGACAGGGGACCTACAATGAGCAGTTCTTC. The rearrangement joins TRBV11-1 to TRBJ2-1; 10 bases are shared with TRBD1. The germline CDR1 and CDR2 sequences are SGHAT and FQDESV (reference sequence). The CDR3 totals 15 residues. Trimming took 7 bases from V and 2 from J; bases not matched to a gene: 5.

The chain employs TRBV7-2 and TRBJ1-1; 9 bases map to TRBD1. Germline lookup yields CDR1 SGHTA and CDR2 FQGNSA. The V gene end was trimmed by 6 bases and the J gene end by 4 bases; junction bases not matched to a gene: 6. This CDR3 is built from 14 residues. The CDR3 spells CASSLQGARTEAFF. The CDR3 nucleotides are TGTGCCAGCAGTTTACAGGGGGCGCGCACTGAAGCTTTCTTT.

The rearrangement uses TRBV7-2 and TRBJ2-3, with D perhaps TRBD1 (5 bases). The length of the CDR3 is 15 residues. The germline CDR1 and CDR2 sequences are SGHTA and FQGNSA. Trimming stripped 5 bases from V and 6 bases from J, with 18 bases between. The CDR3 bases are TGTGCCAGCAGCCCCGCGGAAGGGGTGATGGATACGCAGTATTTT. This translates into CASSPAEGVMDTQYF.

This clonotype has just a few counts. The genes are TRBV20-1 and TRBJ1-6; D is undetermined. This CDR3 has 14 amino acids. Germline V CDR1 and CDR2: DFQATT, SNEGSKA (reference sequence). The V and J ends lost 1 base and 6 bases respectively, with 10 bases between them. The CDR3 here is CSARAPGRNSPLHF. The DNA for the CDR3 is TGCAGTGCTAGAGCCCCCGGGCGTAATTCACCCCTCCACTTT.

This clonotype was counted a single time. This chain joins TRBV12-3 or TRBV12-4 and TRBJ1-5; D is unresolved. There are 13 residues in the CDR3. The ends were cut back, 5 bases at V and 0 bases at J, with 5 bases in the middle. The DNA for the CDR3 is TGTGCCAGCAGTCCAGATAGCAATCAGCCCCAGCATTTT. Translating it yields CASSPDSNQPQHF.

The table lists this clonotype with a few counts. This rearrangement joins TRBV28 to TRBJ1-5; the match to TRBD1 covers 10 bases. The CDR3 sequence is 16 residues long. The J segment lost 6 bases and the V segment lost 5 bases, leaving 10 bases of the junction unmatched. From germline, CDR1 is MDHEN and CDR2 SYDVKM. DNA for the CDR3: TGTGCCAGCAGTACGATCGACAGGGGGCGGACTCAGCCCCAGCATTTT. It translates to CASSTIDRGRTQPQHF.